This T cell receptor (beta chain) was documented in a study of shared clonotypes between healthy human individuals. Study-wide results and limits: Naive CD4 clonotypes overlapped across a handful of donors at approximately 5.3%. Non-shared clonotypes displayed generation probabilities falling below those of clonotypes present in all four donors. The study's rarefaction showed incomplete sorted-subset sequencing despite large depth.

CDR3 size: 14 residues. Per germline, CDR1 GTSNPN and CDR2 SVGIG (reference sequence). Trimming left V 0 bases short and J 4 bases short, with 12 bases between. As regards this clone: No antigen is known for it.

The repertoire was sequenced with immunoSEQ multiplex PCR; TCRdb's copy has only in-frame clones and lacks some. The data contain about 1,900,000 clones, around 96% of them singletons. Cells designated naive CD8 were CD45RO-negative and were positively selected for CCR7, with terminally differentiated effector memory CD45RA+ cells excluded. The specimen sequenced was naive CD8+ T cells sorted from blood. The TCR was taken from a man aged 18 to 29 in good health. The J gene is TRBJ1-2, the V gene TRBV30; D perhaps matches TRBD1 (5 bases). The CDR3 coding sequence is TGTGCCTGGAGTGTAGCTGCGGGGCCCTATGGCTACACCTTC. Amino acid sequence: CAWSVAAGPYGYTF. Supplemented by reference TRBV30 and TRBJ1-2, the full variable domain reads SQTIHQWPATLVQPVGSPLSLECTVEGTSNPNLYWYRQAAGRGLQLLFYSVGIGQISSEVPQNLSASRPQDRQFILSSKKLLLSDSGFYLCAWSVAAGPYGYTFGSGTRLTVV.